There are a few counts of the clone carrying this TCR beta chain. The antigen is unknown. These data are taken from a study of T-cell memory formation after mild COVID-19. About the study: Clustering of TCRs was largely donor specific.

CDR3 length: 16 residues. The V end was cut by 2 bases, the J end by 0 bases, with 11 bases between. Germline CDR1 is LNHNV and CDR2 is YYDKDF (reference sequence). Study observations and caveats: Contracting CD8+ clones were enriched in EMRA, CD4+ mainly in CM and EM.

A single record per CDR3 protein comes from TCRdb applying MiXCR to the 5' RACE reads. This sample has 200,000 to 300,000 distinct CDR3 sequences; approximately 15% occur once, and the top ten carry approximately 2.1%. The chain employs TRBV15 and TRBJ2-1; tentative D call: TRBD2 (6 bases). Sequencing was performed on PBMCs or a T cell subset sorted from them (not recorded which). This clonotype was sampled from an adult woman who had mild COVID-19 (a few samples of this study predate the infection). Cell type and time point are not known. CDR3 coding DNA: TGTGCCACCAGCAGACGGAGGGAGAGCTCCTACAATGAGCAGTTCTTC. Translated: CATSRRRESSYNEQFF.